The clone carrying this T cell receptor (beta chain) was seen just once. Its specificity is not known. This record comes from a study of cytomegalovirus exposure and HLA in healthy donors. It was with 60 Vbeta and 13 Jbeta primers that the PCR ran. TCRdb's copy holds only in-frame clones and misses some; the assay was immunoSEQ multiplex PCR. The repertoire holds hundreds of thousands of clones, around 80% seen once, with roughly 0.58% in the top ten. General observations from the study: Reportedly, a later analysis found an Asian-associated ancestry cluster had fewer N-insertions than the approximately 600-donor mean. The study labeled 170 or so TCR beta chains cytomegalovirus-associated. The sole available immune exposure information was CMV serostatus.

V lost 3 bases, J lost 0 bases, and 20 bases lay in between. Germline values: CDR1 ENHRY, CDR2 SYGVKD. The CDR3 is 18 residues long. Each donor was nominally healthy when sampled (though unrecorded immune exposures were likely). Source material: PBMCs. The genes are TRBV10-3 and TRBJ1-1; tentatively, D is TRBD1 (6 bases). The receptor's source is a middle-aged woman in good health and CMV-seronegative. The CDR3 nucleotides read TGTGCCATCAGTGATTACCCCTCAGAACAGGGCGTGAACACTGAAGCTTTCTTT. Translation gives CAISDYPSEQGVNTEAFF.